This T cell receptor (beta chain) was sequenced in a study of technical replicates of blood from a few donors. TCRdb's table, derived via immunoSEQ multiplex PCR, lists solely in-frame clones and lacks some. The sample shows under 100,000 clones, just over 95% of them seen only once. The CDR3 runs 14 residues. V lost 4 bases, J lost 6 bases, and 6 bases stayed unmatched. Germline lookup yields CDR1 LNHDA and CDR2 SQIVND (reference sequence). Sequenced: T cells isolated from PBMCs. The rearrangement links TRBV19 to TRBJ2-5, with 9 bases identical to TRBD1. The sequence was collected from a human donor in good health. CDR3 residues: CASSRGQGLKTQYF. CDR3 DNA sequence: TGTGCCAGTAGTAGGGGACAGGGATTGAAGACCCAGTACTTC.